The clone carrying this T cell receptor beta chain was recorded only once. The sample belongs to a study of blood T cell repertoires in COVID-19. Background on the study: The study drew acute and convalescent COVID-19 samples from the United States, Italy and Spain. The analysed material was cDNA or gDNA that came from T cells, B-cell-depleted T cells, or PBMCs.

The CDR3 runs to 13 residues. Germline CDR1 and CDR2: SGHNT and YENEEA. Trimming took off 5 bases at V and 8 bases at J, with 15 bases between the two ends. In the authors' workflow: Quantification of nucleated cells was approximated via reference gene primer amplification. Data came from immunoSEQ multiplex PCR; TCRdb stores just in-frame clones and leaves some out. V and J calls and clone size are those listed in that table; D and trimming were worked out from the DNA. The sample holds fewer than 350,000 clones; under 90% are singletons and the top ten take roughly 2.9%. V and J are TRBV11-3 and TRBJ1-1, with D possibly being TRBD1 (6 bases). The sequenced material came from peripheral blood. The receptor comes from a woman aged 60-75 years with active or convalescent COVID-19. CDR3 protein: CASSQNTGSEAFF. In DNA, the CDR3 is TGTGCCAGCAGCCAAAATACAGGGAGCGAAGCTTTCTTT.